These 16 T cell receptor beta chains came from one sample sequenced in a study of shared clonotypes between healthy human individuals. Positively selected for CCR7, the CD45RO-negative cells used as naive CD8 cells excluded terminally differentiated effector memory CD45RA+ cells. The assay was immunoSEQ multiplex PCR, and TCRdb's table has in-frame clones only and misses some. The repertoire holds hundreds of thousands of clones, roughly nine tenths seen once, with nearly 25% in the top ten. The sample was naive CD8+ T cells sorted from blood. These receptors were collected from a man aged 30 to 39 in good health.

In the case of this clone: Other nucleotide sequences from this sample produce the same CDR3. The rearrangement uses TRBV11-2 and TRBJ2-7; D call uncertain. This CDR3 comprises 12 residues. CDR1 SGHAT and CDR2 FQNNGV come from the germline V gene. V was shortened by 1 base and J by 3 bases, with 4 bases between the two germline ends. Written as DNA, the CDR3 is TGTGCCAGCAGCTTAGTCGACTACGAGCAGTACTTC. It specifies CASSLVDYEQYF.

About this clone itself: The sample contains more than one DNA sequence encoding this CDR3. The rearrangement links TRBV9 to TRBJ2-7; D perhaps matches TRBD2 (5 bases). V lost 0 bases, J lost 2 bases, and 9 bases lay in between. The germline CDR1 and CDR2 sequences are SGDLS and YYNGEE. This CDR3 spans 14 amino acids. The CDR3: CASSVGGLTYEQYF. CDR3 DNA: TGTGCCAGCAGCGTAGGCGGGTTGACCTACGAGCAGTACTTC. The full variable domain, its missing parts supplied by reference TRBV9 and TRBJ2-7, is DSGVTQTPKHLITATGQRVTLRCSPRSGDLSVYWYQQSLDQGLQFLIQYYNGEERAKGNILERFSAQQFPDLHSELNLSSLELGDSALYFCASSVGGLTYEQYFGPGTRLTVT.

The chain couples TRBV7-6 to TRBJ2-1, with 15 bases matching TRBD2. V shed 2 bases and J 0 bases; nucleotides not matched to a gene: 5. CDR3 length: 19 amino acids. The germline V gene encodes CDR1 SGHVS and CDR2 FNYEAQ. This chain's CDR3 is CASSLPLGLAGGSYNEQFF. The CDR3 bases are TGTGCCAGCAGCTTACCGTTGGGACTAGCGGGAGGCTCCTACAATGAGCAGTTCTTC.

V and J are TRBV6-1 and TRBJ2-7; possible D gene TRBD1, 5 bases. V lost 3 bases and J 1 base, leaving 16 bases between the germline ends. This CDR3 contains 16 residues. The germline V gene encodes CDR1 MNHNS and CDR2 SASEGT. DNA of the CDR3: TGTGCCAGCAGTGAGAGAGTGGGGCAGTTTTCCTACGAGCAGTACTTC. Its protein product is CASSERVGQFSYEQYF.

This clone was counted only a few times. V is TRBV6-6 and J is TRBJ1-4, with TRBD1 as a possible D gene (5 bases). The CDR3 consists of 15 residues. Germline CDR1 reads MNHNY; CDR2 reads SVGAGI (reference sequence). With 2 bases removed from V and 8 bases from J, the gap between germline ends came to 15 bases. The chain's CDR3 is CASSYGAEAGEKLFF. The CDR3, as DNA: TGTGCCAGCAGTTACGGGGCAGAGGCGGGAGAAAAACTGTTTTTT.

This chain uses TRBV6-1 with TRBJ2-3, with D possibly TRBD1 on 6 matching bases. Trimming left V 6 bases short and J 3 bases short, with 13 bases between. The CDR3 is made up of 14 amino acids. CDR1 and CDR2 from the germline V gene are MNHNS and SASEGT. The CDR3 region has the DNA TGTGCCAGCAGCGCTCCCGACAGGACAGATACGCAGTATTTT. Residues: CASSAPDRTDTQYF.

V gene TRBV5-1 combines with J gene TRBJ2-7; possibly TRBD2 for D (6 bases). The CDR3 extends over 16 amino acids. The germline V and J ends were trimmed by 4 bases and 0 bases, with 17 bases remaining between them. Germline V lookup: CDR1 SGHRS, CDR2 YFSETQ. As DNA, the CDR3 is TGCGCCAGCAGCACGGGGTTGGGACTTCTCTCCTACGAGCAGTACTTC. Translating gives CASSTGLGLLSYEQYF.

V is TRBV11-2 and J is TRBJ2-7, with TRBD2 matching 7 bases. Losses at the gene ends were 4 bases for V and 5 bases for J; bases not matched to a gene: 2. CDR3 size: 12 residues. Germline CDR1 is SGHAT and CDR2 is FQNNGV. The CDR3 nucleotides read TGTGCCAGCAGCTACAGCGGGAACGAGCAGTACTTC. It yields the protein CASSYSGNEQYF.

This sequence joins TRBV14 and TRBJ2-7; D unresolved. The length of the CDR3 is 13 residues. From germline, CDR1 is SGHDN and CDR2 FVKESK. Deletions cut 1 base from V and 6 bases from J, with 10 bases between. CDR3 DNA: TGTGCCAGCAGCCAAGTCCCCAGCAGCGAGCAGTACTTC. It yields the protein CASSQVPSSEQYF.

The gene calls are TRBV7-9 and TRBJ2-3, with D perhaps TRBD2 (6 bases). Looked up from germline, CDR1 is SEHNR and CDR2 is FQNEAQ (reference sequence). CDR3 length: 16 residues. With 1 base removed from V and 2 bases from J, the gap between germline ends came to 13 bases. CDR3 in DNA: TGTGCCAGCAGCTTAGGTAAAGTAGCGGTCACAGATACGCAGTATTTT. Amino acid sequence: CASSLGKVAVTDTQYF.

The rearrangement uses TRBV7-9 and TRBJ2-5, with D hard to call. The CDR3 has 12 amino acids. V shed 5 bases and J shed 5 bases, with 9 bases lying between them. CDR1 and CDR2 (germline): SEHNR, FQNEAQ (reference sequence). In nucleotides, the CDR3 is TGTGCCAGCAGCAAAATAATTGAGACCCAGTACTTC. It specifies CASSKIIETQYF.

The chain joins TRBV27 to TRBJ2-5; D gene ambiguous. This CDR3 has 15 amino acids. CDR1 is MNHEY, CDR2 SMNVEV, per germline (reference sequence). Trimming pared 6 bases from V and 2 bases from J, leaving 16 bases between. The CDR3 DNA sequence: TGTGCCAGCAGAGTAAGGGTAGATATACAAGAGACCCAGTACTTC. This codes for CASRVRVDIQETQYF.

The chain carries TRBV7-9 and TRBJ2-1; D remains unclear. V was clipped by 4 bases and J by 7 bases, with 11 bases between them. Germline V lookup: CDR1 SEHNR, CDR2 FQNEAQ (reference sequence). The CDR3 is made up of 13 amino acids. In DNA form, the CDR3 reads TGTGCCAGCAGCTCGAGGACGGATAATGAGCAGTTCTTC. Translated, it gives CASSSRTDNEQFF. Full variable domain (missing parts from reference TRBV7-9 and TRBJ2-1): DTGVSQNPRHKITKRGQNVTFRCDPISEHNRLYWYRQTLGQGPEFLTYFQNEAQLEKSRLLSDRFSAERPKGSFSTLEIQRTEQGDSAMYLCASSSRTDNEQFFGPGTRLTVL.

The rearrangement joins TRBV5-8 to TRBJ1-5; a possible D gene is TRBD1 (6 bases). Germline assignment: CDR1 SGHTS and CDR2 YDEGEE. The V gene lost 0 bases and the J gene lost 6 bases, with 13 bases spanning the gap. This CDR3 region has 15 residues. DNA for the CDR3: TGTGCCAGCAGCTTGGCCGATGGGGGGCCTCAGCCCCAGCATTTT. Encoded protein: CASSLADGGPQPQHF.

A remark on this clone: Other nucleotide sequences from this sample produce the same CDR3. The DNA of the CDR3 is TGCGCCAGCAGTCGGGGACAGGGGACCTACGAGCAGTACTTC. Its protein product is CASSRGQGTYEQYF. The chain is built from TRBV5-1 and TRBJ2-7; 10 bases fit TRBD1. Germline assignment: CDR1 SGHRS and CDR2 YFSETQ. With V trimmed by 5 bases and J by 2 bases, 4 bases remained unmatched. The CDR3 runs to 14 residues.

This chain links TRBV15 with TRBJ1-1; D is possibly TRBD1 (6 bases). The CDR3 runs to 16 residues. Germline-derived CDR1 and CDR2 are LNHNV and YYDKDF (reference sequence). Trimming left V 0 bases short and J 0 bases short, with 11 bases between. Here the CDR3 reads CATSRDRGGMNTEAFF. CDR3 in DNA: TGTGCCACCAGCAGAGATCGAGGGGGAATGAACACTGAAGCTTTCTTT.